The present T cell receptor (beta chain) was sequenced within a study of T cell repertoires in cytomegalovirus infection. Study at large: CMV infection and matching HLA type were both indicated by public TCR beta signatures. Overall study findings and caveats: Summed public TCR beta family frequency identified CMV carriers bearing the relevant HLA.

To note about this clonotype: The antigen remains undetermined.

The trim removed 10 bases at V and 0 bases at J, leaving 8 bases unmatched. The CDR3 runs 16 residues. Germline CDR1 and CDR2: LNHDA and SQIVND (reference sequence). TCRdb re-called the reads through MiXCR, storing one row per CDR3 protein. In the table there are roughly 920,000 distinct CDR3 sequences, approximately 30% of which are singletons. The input for sequencing was cultured CD8+ T cells from PBMCs, taken from culture after CMV antigen stimulation. V usage is TRBV19 and J usage is TRBJ1-4; 10 nucleotides align to TRBD1. The TCR sequence derives from a human donor in good health (CMV status not recorded). Some clones in this sample may be carry-over from other donors' samples. The DNA of the CDR3 is TGTGCCACCGGACAGGGGGTGTTTTCAACTAATGAAAAACTGTTTTTT. Translated, it gives CATGQGVFSTNEKLFF.